The 30 T cell receptor beta chains given below trace back to one sample, sequenced in a study of blood T cell repertoires in COVID-19. Repertoires were generated with immunoSEQ multiplex PCR, while TCRdb's copy carries only in-frame clones and drops some. The sample has 450,000 or so clones, approximately 89% seen once. Sequencing was performed on peripheral blood. These receptors originate from a man aged 18 to 29 with COVID-19, enrolled during active disease.

The chain is built from TRBV27 and TRBJ1-1; tentatively, D is TRBD1 (5 bases). Per the germline V gene, CDR1 is MNHEY and CDR2 is SMNVEV (reference sequence). The CDR3 contains 13 residues. With 6 bases removed from V and 10 bases from J, the gap between germline ends came to 18 bases. The CDR3 region has the DNA TGTGCCAGCAGACACACTGGGGGGTCCGCAGCTTTCTTT. Translating gives CASRHTGGSAAFF.

A single count supports this clone. The CDR3 DNA reads TGTGCCAGCACGTCCATTTTTACTCTCACCGGGGAGCTGTTTTTT. Translated, it gives CASTSIFTLTGELFF. The chain recombines TRBV7-9 with TRBJ2-2; no clear D. The germline V gene encodes CDR1 SEHNR and CDR2 FQNEAQ (reference sequence). V was pared by 7 bases and J by 4 bases, with 16 bases between. The CDR3 contains 15 residues.

The chain employs TRBV14 and TRBJ2-7; D is possibly TRBD2 (5 bases). Germline CDR1 SGHDN, CDR2 FVKESK. The CDR3 has 17 amino acids. The germline V and J ends were trimmed by 0 bases and 7 bases, with 22 bases remaining between them. DNA of the CDR3: TGTGCCAGCAGCCAAGATTTGCAGCTATCCGGCACGGGAGAGCAGTACTTC. Its translation: CASSQDLQLSGTGEQYF.

The chain combines TRBV6-5 with TRBJ1-5, with D unclear. The CDR3 spans 15 residues. Trimming pared 7 bases from V and 4 bases from J, leaving 17 bases between. Per the germline V gene, CDR1 is MNHEY and CDR2 is SVGAGI. The CDR3 spells CASIYEQSSNQPQHF. The CDR3 DNA reads as TGTGCCAGCATCTATGAACAGTCCTCAAATCAGCCCCAGCATTTT.

The table lists this clone with a count of one. The V call is TRBV24-1, the J call TRBJ1-2, with 7 nucleotides matching TRBD1. Germline V lookup: CDR1 KGHDR, CDR2 SFDVKD. Trimming removed 9 bases from V and 5 bases from J; junction bases left unmatched: 20. The length of the CDR3 is 17 residues. CDR3 coding DNA: TGTGCCACCCTAAAGACAGGGAGTAGCCGCCGGTATTATGGCTACACCTTC. Its translation is CATLKTGSSRRYYGYTF.

The V call is TRBV9, the J call TRBJ2-7, with a possible D match to TRBD1 (8 bases). Trimming took 0 bases from V and 6 from J, leaving 13 bases between them. The germline V gene encodes CDR1 SGDLS and CDR2 YYNGEE. The CDR3 is 14 residues long. The CDR3 coding sequence is TGTGCCAGCAGCGTAGACAGGGGGGGATTCGAGCAGTACTTC. Protein product: CASSVDRGGFEQYF.

The chain is built from TRBV7-9 and TRBJ2-7; a weak D match, TRBD1 (6 bases). The CDR3 runs 13 residues. CDR1 is SEHNR and CDR2 is FQNEAQ in the germline V gene (reference sequence). The germline V and J ends were trimmed by 5 bases and 0 bases, with 8 bases remaining between them. The CDR3 sequence: CASSQDSSYEQYF. CDR3 DNA sequence: TGTGCCAGCAGCCAGGACAGCTCCTACGAGCAGTACTTC.

This sequence joins TRBV29-1 and TRBJ2-7, with 8 bases lining up with TRBD1. The CDR3 has 12 amino acids. V lost 4 bases, J lost 3 bases, and 2 bases stayed unmatched. CDR1 SQVTM and CDR2 ANQGSEA come from the germline V gene. This CDR3 is CSVAGQGYEQYF. Written as DNA, the CDR3 is TGCAGCGTTGCAGGACAGGGCTACGAGCAGTACTTC.

The chain recombines TRBV7-9 with TRBJ1-1; a weak D match, TRBD1 (5 bases). CDR3 length equals 13 residues. Trimming removed 6 bases from V and 5 bases from J, with 13 bases in between. Per the germline V gene, CDR1 is SEHNR and CDR2 is FQNEAQ (reference sequence). CDR3 loop: CASSSGQLTEAFF. As DNA, the CDR3 is TGTGCCAGCAGTTCAGGGCAATTGACTGAAGCTTTCTTT.

The DNA of the CDR3 is TGTGCCAGCAGCCCAACCGACAGGGGATATGGAAACACCATATATTTT. Protein product: CASSPTDRGYGNTIYF. The chain carries TRBV7-9 and TRBJ1-3; TRBD1 aligns across 8 bases. The CDR3 is 16 residues long. The junction had 9 bases not matched to a gene; V was cut back by 5 bases and J by 3 bases. CDR1 is SEHNR and CDR2 is FQNEAQ in the germline V gene (reference sequence).

CDR3 in amino acids: CSVEGRAGAGELFF. CDR3 sequence (DNA): TGCAGCGTTGAAGGACGGGCGGGAGCCGGGGAGCTGTTTTTT. V gene TRBV29-1 combines with J gene TRBJ2-2; 7 nucleotides align to TRBD2. This CDR3 is 14 amino acids long. With V trimmed by 1 base and J by 6 bases, 5 bases remained unmatched. Per the germline V gene, CDR1 is SQVTM and CDR2 is ANQGSEA.

This chain connects TRBV11-3 to TRBJ2-5; 7 bases align to TRBD2. The CDR3 runs 14 residues. Per the germline V gene, CDR1 is SGHNT and CDR2 is YENEEA. Trimming took 4 bases from V and 5 from J; bases not matched to a gene: 7. This chain's CDR3 is CASSSTGGHETQYF. In DNA, the CDR3 is TGTGCCAGCAGCTCGACGGGAGGCCACGAGACCCAGTACTTC. The variable domain in full, completed from reference TRBV11-3 and TRBJ2-5, reads EAGVVQSPRYKIIEKKQPVAFWCNPISGHNTLYWYLQNLGQGPELLIRYENEEAVDDSQLPKDRFSAERLKGVDSTLKIQPAELGDSAVYLCASSSTGGHETQYFGPGTRLLVL.

The rearrangement uses TRBV6-5 and TRBJ1-1; a weak D match, TRBD1 (5 bases). The V end lost 7 bases, the J end lost 0 bases, and 15 bases lay between the germline ends. The CDR3 length is 15 residues. Per germline, CDR1 MNHEY and CDR2 SVGAGI. The CDR3 DNA reads as TGTGCCAGCAACAGGAGAGACCTTCTGAACACTGAAGCTTTCTTT. Protein product: CASNRRDLLNTEAFF.

The V and J genes are TRBV7-8 and TRBJ2-1; 7 bases are shared with TRBD2. Germline trimming cut 1 base from V and 3 bases from J; bases unmatched to any gene: 3. The CDR3 totals 15 residues. Germline V gene sequence: CDR1 SGHVS, CDR2 FQNEAQ. The CDR3, as DNA: TGTGCCAGCAGCTTAGGCGGGAGATACTACAATGAGCAGTTCTTC. Translated: CASSLGGRYYNEQFF.

The V gene is TRBV6-6, the J gene TRBJ1-6; D not resolved. CDR1 is MNHNY, CDR2 SVGAGI, per germline (reference sequence). The CDR3 extends over 15 amino acids. V was shortened by 0 bases and J by 4 bases, with 7 bases between the two germline ends. CDR3: CASSYSTFYNSPLHF. CDR3 DNA sequence: TGTGCCAGCAGTTACTCGACATTTTATAATTCACCCCTCCACTTT.

The rearrangement links TRBV6-5 to TRBJ1-1, with D maybe TRBD1 (5 bases). The V gene's germline CDR1 is MNHEY and CDR2 SVGAGI. This CDR3 is 15 amino acids long. The V end was cut by 5 bases, the J end by 6 bases, with 19 bases between. The CDR3 DNA sequence: TGTGCCAGCAGTAACCAACAGGCCGGTGTTTCTGAAGCTTTCTTT. This sequence encodes CASSNQQAGVSEAFF.

The rearrangement joins TRBV5-1 to TRBJ2-2; 7 bases fit TRBD1. The length of the CDR3 is 14 residues. Germline V gene sequence: CDR1 SGHRS, CDR2 YFSETQ. J gave up 4 bases and V 7 bases, and 7 bases lay outside the gene matches. CDR3 region: CASSSRQGTGELFF. CDR3 sequence (DNA): TGCGCCAGCTCCTCACGACAGGGCACCGGGGAGCTGTTTTTT. Supplemented by reference TRBV5-1 and TRBJ2-2, the full variable domain reads KAGVTQTPRYLIKTRGQQVTLSCSPISGHRSVSWYQQTPGQGLQFLFEYFSETQRNKGNFPGRFSGRQFSNSRSEMNVSTLELGDSALYLCASSSRQGTGELFFGEGSRLTVL.

This CDR3 reads CASSQDPGQGVTGANVLTF. The CDR3 DNA reads as TGTGCCAGCAGCCAGGACCCGGGACAGGGGGTAACTGGGGCCAACGTCCTGACTTTC. This sequence joins TRBV5-4 and TRBJ2-6; 11 bases align to TRBD1. With 4 bases clipped from V and 2 bases from J, the junction kept 11 bases outside the gene matches. The CDR3 has 19 residues. From germline, CDR1 is SGHNT and CDR2 YYREEE (reference sequence).

The chain is built from TRBV7-9 and TRBJ2-2, with a weak D call TRBD1 (6 bases). Trimming removed 5 bases at V and 0 bases at J, with 13 bases between. Germline CDR1 is SEHNR and CDR2 is FQNEAQ (reference sequence). CDR3 length: 16 amino acids. This CDR3 reads CASSPQGPANTGELFF. The CDR3 DNA sequence: TGTGCCAGCAGCCCACAGGGCCCCGCGAACACCGGGGAGCTGTTTTTT.

V and J are TRBV5-6 and TRBJ2-7, with 9 bases aligning to TRBD1. Per the germline V gene, CDR1 is SGHDT and CDR2 is YYEEEE. The junction had 6 bases not matched to a gene; V was cut back by 3 bases and J by 5 bases. The CDR3 consists of 14 residues. CDR3 in amino acids: CASSSRDRADEQYF. The CDR3 DNA follows: TGTGCCAGCAGCTCCCGGGACAGGGCGGACGAGCAGTACTTC.

The J gene is TRBJ2-5, the V gene TRBV7-9, with 7 bases matching TRBD1. CDR1 is SEHNR and CDR2 is FQNEAQ in the germline V gene (reference sequence). V was pared by 3 bases and J by 5 bases, with 9 bases of the junction left unmatched. The CDR3 spans 15 residues. The CDR3 DNA reads TGTGCCAGCAGCTTGGGGACAGCCCGGAGGGAGACCCAGTACTTC. This sequence encodes CASSLGTARRETQYF. The complete variable domain, with remaining parts taken from reference TRBV7-9 and TRBJ2-5, reads DTGVSQNPRHKITKRGQNVTFRCDPISEHNRLYWYRQTLGQGPEFLTYFQNEAQLEKSRLLSDRFSAERPKGSFSTLEIQRTEQGDSAMYLCASSLGTARRETQYFGPGTRLLVL.

The chain is built from TRBV5-5 and TRBJ2-1, with D perhaps TRBD2 (5 bases). The V and J ends lost 2 bases and 8 bases respectively, with 11 bases between them. The CDR3 covers 13 residues. CDR1 is SGHKS, CDR2 YYEKEE, per germline (reference sequence). CDR3 in amino acids: CASSLPGSDEQFF. The CDR3 coding sequence is TGTGCCAGCAGCTTACCGGGGTCGGATGAGCAGTTCTTC.

This clone was seen just once. Additional DNA sequences in this sample encode the identical CDR3. The chain recombines TRBV6-5 with TRBJ1-3; D call uncertain. CDR1 and CDR2 (germline): MNHEY, SVGAGI. V shed 2 bases and J shed 0 bases, with 8 bases lying between them. There are 15 residues in the CDR3. This CDR3 is CASSYRGSSGNTIYF. As DNA, the CDR3 is TGTGCCAGCAGTTACCGGGGAAGCTCTGGAAACACCATATATTTT.

The chain has TRBV7-9 and TRBJ2-3, with 8 bases identical to TRBD1. CDR1 SEHNR and CDR2 FQNEAQ come from the germline V gene (reference sequence). The V gene end was trimmed by 1 base and the J gene end by 1 base; junction bases not matched to a gene: 1. The CDR3 spans 15 residues. The CDR3 protein is CASSLVTGGTDTQYF. In nucleotides, the CDR3 is TGTGCCAGCAGCTTAGTGACAGGGGGCACAGATACGCAGTATTTT. Using reference TRBV7-9 and TRBJ2-3 for the parts outside the CDR3, the full variable domain is DTGVSQNPRHKITKRGQNVTFRCDPISEHNRLYWYRQTLGQGPEFLTYFQNEAQLEKSRLLSDRFSAERPKGSFSTLEIQRTEQGDSAMYLCASSLVTGGTDTQYFGPGTRLTVL.

The chain joins TRBV24-1 to TRBJ1-4; 10 nucleotides match TRBD1. V was pared by 3 bases and J by 2 bases, with 14 bases of the junction left unmatched. This CDR3 spans 20 amino acids. The germline V gene encodes CDR1 KGHDR and CDR2 SFDVKD. CDR3: CATSDTGRDRGQLTNEKLFF. In DNA, the CDR3 is TGTGCCACCAGTGATACAGGTCGGGACAGGGGACAGTTGACTAATGAAAAACTGTTTTTT.

This rearrangement joins TRBV19 to TRBJ2-1, with 12 nucleotides matching TRBD2. Germline CDR1 LNHDA, CDR2 SQIVND (reference sequence). The CDR3 runs to 15 residues. Trimming at V came to 5 bases and at J to 5 bases, leaving 4 bases not matched to a gene. The chain's CDR3 is CASSPLAGGHNEQFF. The DNA for the CDR3 is TGTGCCAGTAGTCCACTAGCGGGGGGTCACAATGAGCAGTTCTTC.

J is TRBJ2-7 and V is TRBV6-5; D uncertain. V lost 6 bases and J 3 bases, leaving 15 bases between the germline ends. CDR1 MNHEY and CDR2 SVGAGI come from the germline V gene. CDR3 length: 14 residues. The CDR3 protein is CASSRLGSHYEQYF. The CDR3 nucleotides are TGTGCCAGCAGCCGTCTGGGCAGCCACTACGAGCAGTACTTC.

The rearrangement joins TRBV2 to TRBJ2-5; 10 nucleotides align to TRBD2. Trimming took 8 bases from V and 0 from J; bases not matched to a gene: 0. This CDR3 comprises 13 residues. Germline-derived CDR1 and CDR2 are SNHLY and FYNNEI. CDR3 sequence: CASGLADQETQYF. For the CDR3, the DNA is TGTGCCAGCGGACTAGCGGACCAAGAGACCCAGTACTTC.

The chain carries TRBV6-6 and TRBJ2-2; 8 bases are a match to TRBD2. Germline V gene lookup returns CDR1 MNHNY and CDR2 SVGAGI (reference sequence). This CDR3 has 14 residues. Trimming at V came to 8 bases and at J to 7 bases, leaving 9 bases not matched to a gene. Here the CDR3 reads CASGQAGVGGELFF. The DNA for the CDR3 is TGTGCCAGCGGACAAGCGGGAGTAGGCGGGGAGCTGTTTTTT.

The chain couples TRBV13 to TRBJ2-7, with 14 bases lining up with TRBD2. Per the germline V gene, CDR1 is PRHDT and CDR2 is FYEKMQ (reference sequence). This CDR3 region has 16 residues. Trimming cost V 5 bases and J 4 bases; bases outside gene matches: 7. CDR3 loop: CASSIRLAGGKYEQYF. Here the CDR3 DNA reads TGTGCCAGCAGCATCCGACTAGCGGGGGGGAAATACGAGCAGTACTTC.